This T cell receptor beta chain was documented in a study of blood T cell repertoires in COVID-19. Study-level information: The study drew acute and convalescent COVID-19 samples from the United States, Italy and Spain. PBMCs, B-cell-depleted T cells, or T cells were the source of the cDNA or gDNA that made up the material.

CDR3 length: 12 amino acids. Germline assignment: CDR1 SNHLY and CDR2 FYNNEI. V gave up 5 bases and J gave up 6 bases, with 10 bases separating them. Per the original data handling: Reference gene primer amplification gave estimated nucleated cell counts. Measured with immunoSEQ multiplex PCR; TCRdb has only the in-frame clones, and not every one. The V and J calls and clone size were taken over from that table, and D and trimming were inferred from the DNA. This table has about 87,000 clones, 80% to 90% appearing once. V gene TRBV2 combines with J gene TRBJ1-1, with D uncertain. This receptor was taken from a human donor with acute or convalescent COVID-19. The donor label of this sample is uncertain. What was sequenced was peripheral blood. CDR3 nucleotide sequence: TGTGCCAGCAGTCGGGAGATACCTGAAGCTTTCTTT. Encoded protein: CASSREIPEAFF. Full variable domain (outside the CDR3, taken from reference TRBV2 and TRBJ1-1): EPEVTQTPSHQVTQMGQEVILRCVPISNHLYFYWYRQILGQKVEFLVSFYNNEISEKSEIFDDQFSVERPDGSNFTLKIRSTKLEDSAMYFCASSREIPEAFFGQGTRLTVV.